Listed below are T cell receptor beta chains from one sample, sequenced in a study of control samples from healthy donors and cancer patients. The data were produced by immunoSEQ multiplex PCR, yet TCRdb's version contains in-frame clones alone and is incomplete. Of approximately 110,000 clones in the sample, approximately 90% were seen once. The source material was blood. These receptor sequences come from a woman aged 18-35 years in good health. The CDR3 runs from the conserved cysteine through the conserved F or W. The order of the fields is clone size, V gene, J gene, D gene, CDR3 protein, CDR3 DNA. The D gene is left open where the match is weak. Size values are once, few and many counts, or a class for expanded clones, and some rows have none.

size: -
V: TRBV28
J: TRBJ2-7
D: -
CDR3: CASSLRSLYEQYF
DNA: TGTGCCAGCAGTTTAAGGAGTTTGTACGAGCAGTACTTC

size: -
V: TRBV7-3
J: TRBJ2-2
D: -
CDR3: CASSFSNTGELFF
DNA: TGTGCCAGCAGCTTTTCGAACACCGGGGAGCTGTTTTTT

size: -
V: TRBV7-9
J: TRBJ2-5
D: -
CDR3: CASSLVVREEETQYF
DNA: TGTGCCAGCAGCTTAGTTGTCAGGGAGGAGGAGACCCAGTACTTC

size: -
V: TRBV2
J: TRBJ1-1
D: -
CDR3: CASKKSDRPDWTDTEAFF
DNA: TGTGCCAGCAAAAAGTCCGATCGCCCCGACTGGACGGATACTGAAGCTTTCTTT

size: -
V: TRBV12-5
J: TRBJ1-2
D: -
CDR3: CASGLVVRGRNYGYTF
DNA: TGTGCTAGTGGTTTGGTTGTAAGGGGGAGGAACTATGGCTACACCTTC

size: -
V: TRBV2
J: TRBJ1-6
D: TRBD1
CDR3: CASSATLSRTGGGSPLHF
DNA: TGTGCCAGCAGTGCTACGCTATCAAGGACAGGGGGTGGTTCACCCCTCCACTTT

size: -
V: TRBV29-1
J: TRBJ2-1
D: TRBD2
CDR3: CSAGRGGGYEQFF
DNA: TGCAGCGCGGGCCGGGGGGGCGGGTATGAGCAGTTCTTC

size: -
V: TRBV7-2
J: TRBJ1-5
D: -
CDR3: CASSLVAGWGNQPQHF
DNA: TGTGCCAGCAGCTTAGTTGCAGGGTGGGGCAATCAGCCCCAGCATTTT

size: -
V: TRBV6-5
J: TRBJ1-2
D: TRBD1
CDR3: CASSLDRVPYGYTF
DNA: TGTGCCAGCAGCCTAGACAGGGTCCCCTATGGCTACACCTTC

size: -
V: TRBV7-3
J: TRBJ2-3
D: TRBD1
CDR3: CASSTGQGGQYF
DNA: TGTGCCAGCAGCACCGGACAGGGCGGGCAGTATTTT

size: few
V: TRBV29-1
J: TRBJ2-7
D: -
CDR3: CSVSGSTYEQYF
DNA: TGCAGCGTTTCTGGGAGTACCTACGAGCAGTACTTC

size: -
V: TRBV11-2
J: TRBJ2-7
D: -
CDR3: CASSSTVVEQYF
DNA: TGTGCCAGCAGCTCTACCGTGGTCGAGCAGTACTTC

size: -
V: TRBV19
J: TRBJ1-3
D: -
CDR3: CASTPAGRISGNTIYF
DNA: TGTGCCAGTACCCCGGCAGGGCGCATTTCTGGAAACACCATATATTTT

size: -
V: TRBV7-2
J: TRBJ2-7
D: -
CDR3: CASSLGAPLGEQYF
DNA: TGTGCCAGCAGCTTAGGGGCCCCCCTGGGGGAGCAGTACTTC

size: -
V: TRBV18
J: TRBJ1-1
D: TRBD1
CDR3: CASSPDRGMDNTEAFF
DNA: TGTGCCAGCTCACCTGACAGGGGGATGGATAACACTGAAGCTTTCTTT

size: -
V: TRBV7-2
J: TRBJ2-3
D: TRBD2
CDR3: CASSSGGYTDTQYF
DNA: TGTGCCAGCAGCTCGGGGGGATACACAGATACGCAGTATTTT

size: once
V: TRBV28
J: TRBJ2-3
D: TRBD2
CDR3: CASSGGTSGRTDTQYF
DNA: TGTGCCAGCAGTGGGGGGACTAGCGGGAGGACAGATACGCAGTATTTT

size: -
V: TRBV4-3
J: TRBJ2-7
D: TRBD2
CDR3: CASSQDSWGLAAQYF
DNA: TGCGCCAGCAGCCAAGATAGTTGGGGACTAGCTGCGCAGTACTTC

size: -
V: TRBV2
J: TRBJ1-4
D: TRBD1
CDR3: CASSESTGTGTEKLFF
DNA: TGTGCCAGCAGTGAGTCTACCGGGACAGGGACGGAAAAACTGTTTTTT

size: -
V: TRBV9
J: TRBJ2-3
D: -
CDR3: CASSVVGTQSDTQYF
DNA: TGTGCCAGCAGCGTAGTAGGGACTCAGTCAGATACGCAGTATTTT

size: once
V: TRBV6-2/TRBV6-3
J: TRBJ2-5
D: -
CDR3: CASSYFTSRETQYF
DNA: TGTGCCAGCAGTTACTTTACTAGCCGAGAGACCCAGTACTTC

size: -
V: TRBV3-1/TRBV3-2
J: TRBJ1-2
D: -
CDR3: CASSQDRDYGYTF
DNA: TGTGCCAGCAGCCAAGACAGGGACTATGGCTACACCTTC

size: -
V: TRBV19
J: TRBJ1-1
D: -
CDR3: CARPVTILSTEAFF
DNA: TGTGCCAGACCCGTAACAATTTTGAGCACTGAAGCTTTCTTT

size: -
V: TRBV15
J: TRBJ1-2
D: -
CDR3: CATSRDRWGVDYGYTF
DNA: TGTGCCACCAGCAGAGATCGATGGGGGGTAGACTATGGCTACACCTTC

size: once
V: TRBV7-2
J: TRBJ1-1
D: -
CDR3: CASSPNTANTEAFF
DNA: TGTGCCAGCAGCCCTAATACAGCGAACACTGAAGCTTTCTTT

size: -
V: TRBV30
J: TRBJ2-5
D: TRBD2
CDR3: CAWATQTSGYRETQYF
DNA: TGTGCCTGGGCAACACAGACTAGCGGATATCGAGAGACCCAGTACTTC

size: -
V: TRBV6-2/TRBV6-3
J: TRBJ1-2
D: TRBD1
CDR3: CASSYFPGQSHYGYTF
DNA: TGTGCCAGCAGTTACTTTCCGGGACAGTCACACTATGGCTACACCTTC

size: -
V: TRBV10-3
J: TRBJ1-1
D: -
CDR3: CAISKGSETEAFF
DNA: TGTGCCATCAGTAAGGGTTCAGAAACTGAAGCTTTCTTT

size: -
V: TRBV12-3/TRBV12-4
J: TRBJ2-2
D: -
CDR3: CASSSRTPGELFF
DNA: TGTGCCAGCAGTTCTAGGACTCCCGGGGAGCTGTTTTTT

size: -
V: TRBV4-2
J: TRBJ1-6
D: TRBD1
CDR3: CASSQGTGSAPENSPLHF
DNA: TGTGCCAGCAGCCAAGGGACAGGGTCCGCACCCGAAAATTCACCCCTCCACTTT

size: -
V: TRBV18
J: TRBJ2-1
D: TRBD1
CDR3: CASSRIQDRGNEQFF
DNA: TGTGCCAGCTCCCGCATACAGGACAGGGGCAATGAGCAGTTCTTC